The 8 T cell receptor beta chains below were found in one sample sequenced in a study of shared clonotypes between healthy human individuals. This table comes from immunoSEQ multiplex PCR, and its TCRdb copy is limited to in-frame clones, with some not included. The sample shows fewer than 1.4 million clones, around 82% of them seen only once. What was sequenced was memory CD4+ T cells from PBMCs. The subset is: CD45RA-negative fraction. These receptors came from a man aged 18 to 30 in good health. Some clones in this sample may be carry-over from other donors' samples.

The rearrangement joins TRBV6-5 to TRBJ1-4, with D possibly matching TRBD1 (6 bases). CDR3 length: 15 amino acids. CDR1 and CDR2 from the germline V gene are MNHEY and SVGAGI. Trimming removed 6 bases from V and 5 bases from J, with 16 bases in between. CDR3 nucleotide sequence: TGTGCCAGCAGACCCGCGCAGGGGCCGAATGAAAAACTGTTTTTT. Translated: CASRPAQGPNEKLFF.

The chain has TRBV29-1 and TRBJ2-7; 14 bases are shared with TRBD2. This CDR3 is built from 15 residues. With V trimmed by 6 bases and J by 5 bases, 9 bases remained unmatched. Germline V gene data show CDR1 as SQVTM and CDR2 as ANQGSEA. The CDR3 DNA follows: TGCAGCGTCGGGGGGACTAGCGGGAGAGTCGACGAGCAGTACTTC. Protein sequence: CSVGGTSGRVDEQYF.

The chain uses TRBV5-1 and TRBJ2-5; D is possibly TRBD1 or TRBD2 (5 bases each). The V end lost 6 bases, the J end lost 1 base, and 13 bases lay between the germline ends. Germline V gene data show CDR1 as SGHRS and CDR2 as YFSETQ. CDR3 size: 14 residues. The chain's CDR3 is CASNDGTIQETQYF. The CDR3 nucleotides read TGCGCCAGCAATGACGGGACCATCCAAGAGACCCAGTACTTC.

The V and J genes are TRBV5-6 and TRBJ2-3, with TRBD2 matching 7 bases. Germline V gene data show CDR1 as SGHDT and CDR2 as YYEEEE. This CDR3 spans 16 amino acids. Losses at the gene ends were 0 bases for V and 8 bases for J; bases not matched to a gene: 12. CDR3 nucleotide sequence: TGTGCCAGCAGCTTGGTAGGGGCGGGAGAGGGAGTTACGCAGTATTTT. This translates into CASSLVGAGEGVTQYF. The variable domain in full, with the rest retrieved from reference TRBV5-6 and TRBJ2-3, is DAGVTQSPTHLIKTRGQQVTLRCSPKSGHDTVSWYQQALGQGPQFIFQYYEEEERQRGNFPDRFSGHQFPNYSSELNVNALLLGDSALYLCASSLVGAGEGVTQYFGPGTRLTVL.

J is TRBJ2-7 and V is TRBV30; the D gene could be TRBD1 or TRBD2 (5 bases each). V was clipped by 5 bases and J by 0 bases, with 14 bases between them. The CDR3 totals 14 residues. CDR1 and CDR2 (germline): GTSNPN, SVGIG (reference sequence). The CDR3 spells CAWGRKGSSYEQYF. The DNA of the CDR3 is TGTGCCTGGGGTAGGAAGGGGAGCTCCTACGAGCAGTACTTC. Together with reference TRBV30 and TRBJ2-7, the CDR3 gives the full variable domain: SQTIHQWPATLVQPVGSPLSLECTVEGTSNPNLYWYRQAAGRGLQLLFYSVGIGQISSEVPQNLSASRPQDRQFILSSKKLLLSDSGFYLCAWGRKGSSYEQYFGPGTRLTVT.

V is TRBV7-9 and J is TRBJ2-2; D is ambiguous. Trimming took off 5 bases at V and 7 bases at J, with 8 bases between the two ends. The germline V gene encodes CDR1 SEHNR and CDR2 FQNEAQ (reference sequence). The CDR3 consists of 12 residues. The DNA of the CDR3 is TGTGCCAGCAGCCGACTCGGCGGGGAGCTGTTTTTT. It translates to CASSRLGGELFF.

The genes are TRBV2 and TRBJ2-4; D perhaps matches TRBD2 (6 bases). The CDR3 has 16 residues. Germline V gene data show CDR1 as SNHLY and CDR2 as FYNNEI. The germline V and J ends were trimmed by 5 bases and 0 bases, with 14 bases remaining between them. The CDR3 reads CASSFGGTLAKNIQYF. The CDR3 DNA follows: TGTGCCAGCAGTTTTGGAGGGACCCTAGCCAAAAACATTCAGTACTTC.

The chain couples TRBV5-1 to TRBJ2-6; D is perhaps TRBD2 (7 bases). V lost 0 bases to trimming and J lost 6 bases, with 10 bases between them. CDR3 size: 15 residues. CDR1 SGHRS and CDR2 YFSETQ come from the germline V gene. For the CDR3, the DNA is TGCGCCAGCAGCTTGGATGCGGGGGCGGCCAACGTCCTGACTTTC. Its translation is CASSLDAGAANVLTF.